This TCR beta chain is drawn from a study of blood T cell repertoires in COVID-19. V shed 8 bases and J shed 4 bases, with 14 bases lying between them. CDR3 length: 14 amino acids. Germline V gene sequence: CDR1 MNHEY, CDR2 SVGAGI. The table lists this clone with a count of one. Clones were sequenced by immunoSEQ multiplex PCR, and TCRdb holds only the in-frame ones, with some missing. The sample yields fewer than 300,000 clones, 70% to 90% seen once. All enrollees were about 18 to 89 years old and from approximately 24 US areas. Sequenced: PBMCs or T cells enriched from blood (not recorded which). The chain links TRBV6-5 to TRBJ1-4, with D perhaps TRBD1 (5 bases). The receptor was derived from a woman in her thirties who had recovered from COVID-19. CDR3 nucleotides: TGTGCCAGCTCCGCATCGGGACTTAATGAAAAACTGTTTTTT. This codes for CASSASGLNEKLFF.